These T cell receptor beta chains were read from a single sample in a study of CD8 T cells in Susac syndrome. TCRdb processed the immunoSEQ multiplex PCR reads anew with MiXCR; each CDR3 protein has one entry. Of 150,000 to 250,000 distinct CDR3 sequences in the sample, about 95% are singletons; the top ten hold 0.085% to 0.095%. The sequencing sample was made of CD4+ T cells from PBMCs. The receptors were sampled from a human donor with multiple sclerosis. Both conserved end residues are part of each CDR3. The D gene is left open where the match is weak. Clone size, where shown, is once, few, many, or a class for clones that have expanded.

v_gene	j_gene	abundance	d_gene	CDR3aa	CDR3nt
TRBV20-1	TRBJ2-7	once	NA	CSARRGILTYEQYF	TGCAGTGCTAGACGAGGGATATTGACCTACGAGCAGTACTTC
TRBV12-5	TRBJ2-7	NA	TRBD1	CASEGQGTSYEQYF	TGTGCTAGCGAGGGACAGGGGACTTCCTACGAGCAGTACTTC
TRBV20-1	TRBJ2-3	NA	TRBD2	CSARDFARGGTDTQYF	TGCAGTGCTAGAGATTTCGCGCGGGGGGGCACAGATACGCAGTATTTT
TRBV3-1	TRBJ2-3	NA	TRBD2	CASSRLGGGTDTQYF	TGTGCCAGCAGCCGACTCGGGGGGGGGACAGATACGCAGTATTTT
TRBV7-8	TRBJ1-1	NA	NA	CASSGTNEAFF	TGTGCCAGCAGCGGGACTAATGAAGCTTTCTTT
TRBV27	TRBJ2-3	NA	NA	CASTRIRGDTQYF	TGTGCCAGCACCCGAATCCGGGGAGATACGCAGTATTTT
TRBV5-1	TRBJ1-2	NA	NA	CASSLALGSPYGYTF	TGCGCCAGCAGCTTGGCCTTGGGGTCTCCCTATGGCTACACCTTC
TRBV20-1	TRBJ2-5	once	NA	CSADPPGLQETQYF	TGCAGTGCCGATCCTCCGGGGCTACAAGAGACCCAGTACTTC
TRBV7-9	TRBJ1-1	NA	NA	CASSSDGNTEAFF	TGTGCCAGCAGCTCGGACGGGAACACTGAAGCTTTCTTT
TRBV12-3/TRBV12-4	TRBJ1-2	NA	TRBD1	CASSFQTGQNGYTF	TGTGCCAGCAGTTTTCAGACAGGGCAGAACGGCTACACCTTC
TRBV5-1	TRBJ2-5	NA	NA	CASSLGDSGGTQYF	TGCGCCAGCAGCTTAGGGGACTCTGGGGGGACCCAGTACTTC
TRBV18	TRBJ1-1	few	NA	CASSGNTEAFF	TGTGCCAGCTCAGGAAACACTGAAGCTTTCTTT
TRBV14	TRBJ2-1	NA	TRBD2	CASSPIAGLPYNEQFF	TGTGCCAGCAGCCCAATAGCGGGCCTCCCCTACAATGAGCAGTTCTTC
TRBV12-3/TRBV12-4	TRBJ2-3	NA	NA	CASSPFTDTQYF	TGTGCCAGCAGTCCCTTCACAGATACGCAGTATTTT
TRBV18	TRBJ2-7	NA	NA	CASSSGTGSYEQYF	TGTGCCAGCTCCTCCGGGACGGGATCCTACGAGCAGTACTTC
TRBV20-1	TRBJ2-5	NA	NA	CSAYGGTNYAETQYF	TGCAGTGCTTACGGCGGGACGAACTATGCGGAGACCCAGTACTTC
TRBV3-1	TRBJ2-1	few	NA	CASSLYSNEQFF	TGTGCCAGCAGCCTTTACAGTAATGAGCAGTTCTTC
TRBV5-6	TRBJ2-1	NA	TRBD2	CASTYGEGDFNEQFF	TGTGCCAGCACCTACGGGGAGGGAGACTTCAATGAGCAGTTCTTC
TRBV19	TRBJ2-3	NA	NA	CASSTQGADTQYF	TGTGCCAGTAGTACACAGGGAGCAGATACGCAGTATTTT
TRBV12-3/TRBV12-4	TRBJ1-5	NA	TRBD1	CASGQGNQPQHF	TGTGCCAGCGGACAGGGGAATCAGCCCCAGCATTTT
TRBV29-1	TRBJ2-1	NA	TRBD1	CSVDSPSRQGQFF	TGCAGCGTTGATAGCCCCTCCAGACAGGGACAGTTCTTC
TRBV12-3/TRBV12-4	TRBJ1-2	NA	TRBD1	CASSSWTGRVYGYTF	TGTGCCAGCAGTTCCTGGACAGGGAGAGTCTACGGCTACACCTTC
TRBV20-1	TRBJ1-4	NA	NA	CSASTQAELFF	TGCAGTGCTAGCACTCAGGCAGAACTGTTTTTT
TRBV25-1	TRBJ2-2	NA	NA	CASRGSNTGELFF	TGTGCCAGCAGAGGGTCTAACACCGGGGAGCTGTTTTTT
TRBV6-5	TRBJ1-2	NA	TRBD1	CASRLRDRGLYGYTF	TGTGCCAGCAGGCTTCGGGACAGGGGGCTCTATGGCTACACCTTC
TRBV10-2	TRBJ2-7	once	NA	CASSAESYEQYF	TGCGCCAGTTCAGCGGAGTCCTACGAGCAGTACTTC
TRBV27	TRBJ2-1	NA	TRBD2	CASSGLAGSNEQFF	TGTGCCAGCAGCGGACTAGCGGGAAGCAATGAGCAGTTCTTC
TRBV30	TRBJ1-5	NA	TRBD1	CAWGQGNNQPQHF	TGTGCCTGGGGACAGGGTAACAATCAGCCCCAGCATTTT
TRBV6-6	TRBJ2-7	NA	NA	CASTPLPSRAYEQYF	TGTGCCAGCACCCCGCTACCCTCGCGGGCCTACGAGCAGTACTTC
TRBV6-5	TRBJ2-3	NA	TRBD2	CASSYQLAPSTDTQYF	TGTGCCAGCAGTTACCAACTAGCGCCGAGCACAGATACGCAGTATTTT
TRBV3-1	TRBJ1-1	NA	NA	CASSQVGPSIVAFF	TGTGCCAGCAGCCAAGTCGGACCTTCAATTGTCGCTTTCTTT
TRBV30	TRBJ1-4	NA	NA	CACGGAGKLFF	TGTGCCTGTGGGGGCGCGGGGAAACTGTTTTTT
TRBV12-5	TRBJ2-3	NA	NA	CASGFWEDTQYF	TGTGCTAGTGGTTTCTGGGAAGATACGCAGTATTTT
TRBV29-1	TRBJ2-7	NA	TRBD1	CSVSPKQGGYEQYF	TGCAGCGTTTCGCCGAAACAGGGGGGATACGAGCAGTACTTC
TRBV29-1	TRBJ2-3	NA	TRBD1	CSVDTGGWPGETDTQYF	TGCAGCGTTGACACAGGGGGCTGGCCAGGAGAAACGGATACGCAGTATTTT
TRBV27	TRBJ1-2	NA	NA	CASSFRHNYGYTF	TGTGCCAGCAGTTTTCGACATAACTATGGCTACACCTTC
TRBV7-9	TRBJ1-1	NA	TRBD1	CASSLKYTGTANTEAFF	TGTGCCAGCAGCTTAAAGTACACCGGGACAGCGAACACTGAAGCTTTCTTT
TRBV11-2	TRBJ1-6	NA	NA	CASSLDRLTALHF	TGTGCCAGCAGCTTAGATCGCTTAACAGCCCTCCACTTT
TRBV7-9	TRBJ2-1	NA	NA	CASSRSPQSNNEQFF	TGTGCCAGCAGTCGAAGTCCGCAGTCTAACAATGAGCAGTTCTTC
TRBV27	TRBJ2-6	NA	NA	CASKQTGTHSGANVLTF	TGTGCCAGCAAACAGACAGGCACACACTCTGGGGCCAACGTCCTGACTTTC
TRBV3-1	TRBJ2-3	NA	NA	CASSQVTRRFTDTQYF	TGTGCCAGCAGCCAAGTTACGAGGCGGTTCACGGATACGCAGTATTTT
TRBV6-5	TRBJ1-6	once	NA	CASSFGRGNSPLHF	TGTGCCAGCAGTTTTGGGAGGGGCAATTCACCCCTCCACTTT
TRBV6-5	TRBJ2-3	NA	NA	CASSLDLDTQYF	TGTGCCAGCAGTTTGGACTTAGATACGCAGTATTTT
TRBV7-3	TRBJ2-1	NA	TRBD1	CASSLGQGLMNEQFF	TGTGCCAGCAGCTTAGGACAGGGTTTGATGAATGAGCAGTTCTTC
TRBV5-1	TRBJ2-2	NA	NA	CASSLGQSGELFF	TGCGCCAGCAGCTTGGGCCAGTCCGGGGAGCTGTTTTTT
TRBV5-1	TRBJ2-2	NA	TRBD1	CASSYGTVFTGELFF	TGCGCCAGCAGTTATGGGACAGTTTTCACCGGGGAGCTGTTTTTT
TRBV9	TRBJ2-3	NA	NA	CASSVAGDPEASTQYF	TGTGCCAGCAGCGTAGCGGGGGACCCAGAGGCGAGTACGCAGTATTTT
TRBV30	TRBJ1-1	NA	NA	CAWSLKWGLNTEAFF	TGTGCCTGGAGTCTCAAGTGGGGACTGAACACTGAAGCTTTCTTT
TRBV7-2	TRBJ2-1	NA	NA	CASSLDVPNEQFF	TGTGCCAGCAGCTTAGACGTTCCCAATGAGCAGTTCTTC
TRBV29-1	TRBJ2-5	NA	NA	CSAKGQWETQYF	TGCAGCGCCAAGGGGCAGTGGGAGACCCAGTACTTC
TRBV20-1	TRBJ1-1	NA	NA	CSLIRRVNTEAFF	TGCTCCCTAATCCGCAGGGTGAACACTGAAGCTTTCTTT
TRBV15	TRBJ1-1	NA	NA	CATSTGTSNTEAFF	TGTGCCACCAGCACCGGGACATCGAACACTGAAGCTTTCTTT
TRBV5-1	TRBJ2-3	NA	NA	CASSTYLRAGADTQYF	TGCGCCAGCAGCACTTATTTGCGGGCGGGCGCAGATACGCAGTATTTT
TRBV3-1	TRBJ2-1	NA	TRBD2	CASSLRRTSVSYSYNEQFF	TGTGCCAGCAGCCTCCGGCGGACTAGCGTATCATACTCCTACAATGAGCAGTTCTTC
TRBV9	TRBJ2-3	NA	NA	CASSVSGTRTDTQYF	TGTGCCAGCAGCGTTTCCGGGACCCGCACAGATACGCAGTATTTT